This T cell receptor beta chain was recorded in a study of blood T cell repertoires in COVID-19. Profiling relied on immunoSEQ multiplex PCR, and the TCRdb table lists in-frame clones only, not all of them. The sample contains around 150,000 clones, around four fifths of which appear only once. The CDR3 consists of 12 residues. The germline V gene has CDR1 KGHSY and CDR2 FQNENV. V was trimmed by 2 bases and J by 8 bases, leaving 7 bases between them. Input material: peripheral blood. The V call is TRBV16, the J call TRBJ2-1; D may be TRBD1 (5 bases). The source is a man aged 70 or older with acute or convalescent COVID-19. The CDR3 loop is CASSQGHDEQFF. In DNA, the CDR3 is TGTGCCAGCAGCCAAGGACACGATGAGCAGTTCTTC.